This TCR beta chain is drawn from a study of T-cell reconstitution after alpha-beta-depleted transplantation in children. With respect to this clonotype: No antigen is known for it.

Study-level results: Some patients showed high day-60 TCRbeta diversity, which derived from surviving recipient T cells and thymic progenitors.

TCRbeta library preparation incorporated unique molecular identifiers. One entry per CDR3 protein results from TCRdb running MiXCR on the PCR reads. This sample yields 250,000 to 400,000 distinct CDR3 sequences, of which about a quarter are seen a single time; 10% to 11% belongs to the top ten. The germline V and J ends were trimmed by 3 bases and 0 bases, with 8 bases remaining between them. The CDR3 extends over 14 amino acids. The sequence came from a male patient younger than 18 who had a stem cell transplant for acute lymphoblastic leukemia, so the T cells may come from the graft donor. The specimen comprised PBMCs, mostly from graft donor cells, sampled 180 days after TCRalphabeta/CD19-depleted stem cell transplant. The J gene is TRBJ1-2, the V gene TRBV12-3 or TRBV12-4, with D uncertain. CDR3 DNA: TGTGCCAGCAGTTTTGGCAGTACTAACTATGGCTACACCTTC. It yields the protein CASSFGSTNYGYTF.